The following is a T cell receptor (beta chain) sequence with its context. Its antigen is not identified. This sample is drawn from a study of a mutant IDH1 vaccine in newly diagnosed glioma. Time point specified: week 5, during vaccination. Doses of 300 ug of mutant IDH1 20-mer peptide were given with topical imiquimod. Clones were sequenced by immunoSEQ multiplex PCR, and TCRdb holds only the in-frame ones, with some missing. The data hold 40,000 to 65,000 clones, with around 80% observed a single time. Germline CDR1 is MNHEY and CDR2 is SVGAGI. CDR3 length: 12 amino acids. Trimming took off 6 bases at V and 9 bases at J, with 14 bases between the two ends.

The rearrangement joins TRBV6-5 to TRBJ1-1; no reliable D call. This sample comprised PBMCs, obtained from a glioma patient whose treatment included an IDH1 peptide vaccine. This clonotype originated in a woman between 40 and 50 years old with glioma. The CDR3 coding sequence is TGTGCCAGCAGAGAACCTCCGGGAAAAGCTTTCTTT. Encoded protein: CASREPPGKAFF.